The T cell receptor (beta chain) described here comes from a study of blood T cell repertoires in COVID-19. The germline V gene encodes CDR1 LGHDT and CDR2 YNNKEL (reference sequence). The CDR3 runs 17 residues. Trimming took off 3 bases at V and 0 bases at J, with 18 bases between the two ends. Libraries were prepared by immunoSEQ multiplex PCR; TCRdb keeps only in-frame clonotypes and omits some of them. Here the sample spans about 250,000 clones, 85% being singletons. The TCR comes from a woman aged 45-65 years with acute COVID-19. Material: PBMCs or T cells enriched from blood (not recorded which). This chain connects TRBV3-1 (or the pseudogene TRBV3-2) to TRBJ2-7, with D possibly being TRBD1 (6 bases). The CDR3 nucleotides read TGTGCCAGCAGCCACAATTTACACCGGGACACCTCCTACGAGCAGTACTTC. Its protein product is CASSHNLHRDTSYEQYF.